The T cell receptor beta chain described here comes from a study of blood T cell repertoires in COVID-19. Looking at the study overall: The samples span acute and convalescent COVID-19 from the United States, Italy and Spain.

TCRdb's table, derived via immunoSEQ multiplex PCR, lists solely in-frame clones and lacks some. The repertoire includes roughly 300,000 clones, about 88% of them detected once, and roughly 1.5% sits in the top ten. The CDR3 is 18 amino acids. With 0 bases clipped from V and 7 bases from J, the junction kept 16 bases outside the gene matches. Germline V CDR1 and CDR2: GTSNPN, SVGIG (reference sequence). The receptor's source is a human donor with COVID-19, enrolled during active disease. The donor label of this sample is uncertain. Sequencing used peripheral blood. The rearrangement uses TRBV30 and TRBJ1-4; 8 bases map to TRBD1. The CDR3 DNA sequence: TGTGCCTGGAGTGTCCGGACAGGGTGGGCCTCTCGTATTGAAAAACTGTTTTTT. This gives the protein CAWSVRTGWASRIEKLFF.